Below are 19 T cell receptor beta chains sequenced from a single sample in a study of blood T cell repertoires in COVID-19. Generated by immunoSEQ multiplex PCR, the TCRdb table keeps only in-frame clones and is missing some. Among 300,000 to 350,000 clones listed, roughly nine tenths were seen once. The sequenced sample was PBMCs or T cells enriched from blood (not recorded which). The receptor source for this set is a woman in her twenties or thirties who had been exposed to COVID-19.

The CDR3 loop reads CASSEDRGLNTGELFF. Here the CDR3 DNA reads TGTGCCAGCAGCGAAGACAGGGGTCTGAACACCGGGGAGCTGTTTTTT. The genes are TRBV11-2 and TRBJ2-2; TRBD1 matches at 8 bases. V lost 5 bases, J lost 1 base, and 6 bases stayed unmatched. CDR1 is SGHAT, CDR2 FQNNGV, per germline. This CDR3 is built from 16 residues.

This chain uses TRBV6-5 with TRBJ2-7; 12 bases are shared with TRBD2. There are 15 residues in the CDR3. Looked up from germline, CDR1 is MNHEY and CDR2 is SVGAGI. With V trimmed by 7 bases and J by 1 base, 5 bases remained unmatched. The DNA of the CDR3 is TGTGCCAGCACCGAACTAGCGGGGGGTTCCTACGAGCAGTACTTC. It specifies CASTELAGGSYEQYF.

V is TRBV7-3 and J is TRBJ2-2; unclear D gene. The CDR3 has 17 amino acids. Trimming removed 1 base at V and 0 bases at J, with 12 bases between. Germline V gene sequence: CDR1 SGHTA, CDR2 FQGTGA. The CDR3 region is CASSLRALRSNTGELFF. CDR3 sequence (DNA): TGTGCCAGCAGCTTAAGGGCTCTGCGATCGAACACCGGGGAGCTGTTTTTT.

The chain employs TRBV9 and TRBJ2-7, with 7 bases matching TRBD2. Trimming took 0 bases from V and 0 from J; bases not matched to a gene: 6. Per the germline V gene, CDR1 is SGDLS and CDR2 is YYNGEE. This CDR3 has 16 residues. CDR3 loop: CASSVGPSGTSYEQYF. The CDR3 DNA is TGTGCCAGCAGCGTAGGGCCTAGCGGAACCTCCTACGAGCAGTACTTC.

The chain carries TRBV5-1 and TRBJ2-2; 8 positions agree with TRBD1. With V trimmed by 4 bases and J by 1 base, 9 bases remained unmatched. The V gene's germline CDR1 is SGHRS and CDR2 YFSETQ. This CDR3 contains 17 residues. DNA of the CDR3: TGCGCCAGCAGCAGGGCCGGACAGGGTTTGAACACCGGGGAGCTGTTTTTT. It specifies CASSRAGQGLNTGELFF.

The V and J genes are TRBV11-2 and TRBJ2-1; TRBD1 agrees at 7 bases. The CDR3 runs 14 residues. Germline CDR1 reads SGHAT; CDR2 reads FQNNGV. With V trimmed by 6 bases and J by 7 bases, 9 bases remained unmatched. Here the CDR3 DNA reads TGTGCCAGCAGGAAAAACAGGGGTCGGAATGAGCAGTTCTTC. Translating gives CASRKNRGRNEQFF. Drawing the rest from reference TRBV11-2 and TRBJ2-1, the complete variable domain is EAGVAQSPRYKIIEKRQSVAFWCNPISGHATLYWYQQILGQGPKLLIQFQNNGVVDDSQLPKDRFSAERLKGVDSTLKIQPAKLEDSAVYLCASRKNRGRNEQFFGPGTRLTVL.

The chain carries TRBV5-1 and TRBJ1-1; a weak D match, TRBD1 (5 bases). This CDR3 is 14 amino acids long. The V gene lost 3 bases and the J gene lost 4 bases, with 13 bases spanning the gap. The germline CDR1 and CDR2 sequences are SGHRS and YFSETQ. The CDR3 bases are TGCGCCAGCAGCTCTGGAGGGGTTGGCACTGAAGCTTTCTTT. Protein sequence: CASSSGGVGTEAFF. The full variable domain, rest sourced from reference TRBV5-1 and TRBJ1-1, is KAGVTQTPRYLIKTRGQQVTLSCSPISGHRSVSWYQQTPGQGLQFLFEYFSETQRNKGNFPGRFSGRQFSNSRSEMNVSTLELGDSALYLCASSSGGVGTEAFFGQGTRLTVV.

This chain joins TRBV28 and TRBJ2-7, with 11 nucleotides matching TRBD1. The germline V gene has CDR1 MDHEN and CDR2 SYDVKM. Unmatched junction bases numbered 4, after V lost 7 bases and J lost 2 bases. This CDR3 comprises 14 residues. This CDR3 is CASTRGQGAYEQYF. The CDR3 nucleotides read TGTGCCAGCACCAGGGGACAGGGGGCCTACGAGCAGTACTTC.

The chain is built from TRBV5-4 and TRBJ1-2; 10 positions match TRBD1. The length of the CDR3 is 17 residues. Germline CDR1 reads SGHNT; CDR2 reads YYREEE (reference sequence). V lost 3 bases and J lost 8; bases outside the gene matches: 16. CDR3 amino acids: CASSYIWDRGRVKGYTF. The CDR3 DNA reads TGTGCCAGCAGCTATATTTGGGACAGGGGAAGGGTGAAGGGCTACACCTTC.

This rearrangement joins TRBV2 to TRBJ2-2; no clear D. With 7 bases removed from V and 1 base from J, the gap between germline ends came to 7 bases. CDR1 SNHLY and CDR2 FYNNEI come from the germline V gene. This CDR3 contains 13 residues. This chain's CDR3 is CASIPGNTGELFF. DNA of the CDR3: TGTGCCAGCATTCCAGGGAACACCGGGGAGCTGTTTTTT.

The CDR3 reads CASSPSDTGFPLHF. The CDR3 bases are TGTGCCAGCAGTCCATCGGACACAGGGTTCCCCCTCCACTTT. This chain joins TRBV28 and TRBJ1-6, with a weak D call TRBD1 (6 bases). Trimming removed 5 bases at V and 13 bases at J, with 18 bases between. Germline V gene lookup returns CDR1 MDHEN and CDR2 SYDVKM. This CDR3 region has 14 residues.

The rearrangement uses TRBV19 and TRBJ1-5, with a possible D match to TRBD1 (6 bases). Trimming took 5 bases from V and 0 from J, leaving 20 bases between them. Germline CDR1 and CDR2: LNHDA and SQIVND (reference sequence). The CDR3 covers 18 residues. The CDR3 region has the DNA TGTGCCAGTAGTCCCCGGGGGGGGCAGACTTATAGCAATCAGCCCCAGCATTTT. The encoded protein is CASSPRGGQTYSNQPQHF.

The chain's CDR3 is CASSQHHSDPAGGRFQPQHF. The CDR3 DNA reads TGTGCCAGCAGCCAACATCATTCAGATCCGGCCGGGGGGCGGTTTCAGCCCCAGCATTTT. V and J are TRBV4-2 and TRBJ1-5, with D possibly TRBD1 on 6 matching bases. The germline V and J ends were trimmed by 2 bases and 6 bases, with 29 bases remaining between them. This CDR3 is 20 amino acids long. Germline V CDR1 and CDR2: LGHNA, YNFKEQ.

This clone appeared once. The rearrangement uses TRBV7-8 and TRBJ1-2; 7 bases are a match to TRBD1. The germline V gene encodes CDR1 SGHVS and CDR2 FQNEAQ. There are 14 residues in the CDR3. Unmatched junction bases numbered 7, after V lost 5 bases and J lost 4 bases. The chain's CDR3 is CASSQDRDSYGYTF. DNA of the CDR3: TGTGCCAGCAGCCAAGACCGGGACAGCTATGGCTACACCTTC.

The chain carries TRBV19 and TRBJ1-2, with D perhaps matching TRBD1 (5 bases). From germline, CDR1 is LNHDA and CDR2 SQIVND (reference sequence). V lost 5 bases, J lost 6 bases, and 13 bases lay in between. The length of the CDR3 is 13 residues. The CDR3 DNA follows: TGTGCCAGTAGTGCGGGACTGACGAATGGCTACACCTTC. Amino acids: CASSAGLTNGYTF.

The chain links TRBV30 to TRBJ2-5; 13 bases fit TRBD2. The CDR3 contains 14 residues. J gave up 5 bases and V 4 bases, and 4 bases lay outside the gene matches. Looked up from germline, CDR1 is GTSNPN and CDR2 is SVGIG (reference sequence). The CDR3 is CAWMTSGGLETQYF. Here the CDR3 DNA reads TGTGCCTGGATGACTAGCGGGGGGCTGGAGACCCAGTACTTC.

The chain couples TRBV6-1 to TRBJ1-1; 8 bases agree with TRBD1. Germline-derived CDR1 and CDR2 are MNHNS and SASEGT. The V gene end was trimmed by 2 bases and the J gene end by 10 bases; junction bases not matched to a gene: 6. This CDR3 contains 13 residues. In nucleotides, the CDR3 is TGTGCCAGCAGTGAACGGGGGACAGGCAGAGCTTTCTTT. The encoded protein is CASSERGTGRAFF.

The chain joins TRBV2 to TRBJ1-4, with 7 nucleotides matching TRBD1. J lost 4 bases, V lost 3 bases, and 5 bases had no gene match. Germline loops: CDR1 SNHLY, CDR2 FYNNEI. This CDR3 is built from 15 residues. The CDR3 region is CASSDRGQYNEKLFF. DNA for the CDR3: TGTGCCAGCAGTGATCGGGGACAGTATAATGAAAAACTGTTTTTT.

This chain connects TRBV5-1 to TRBJ2-7, with a tentative D call TRBD1 (6 bases). The CDR3 has 15 amino acids. V was pared by 0 bases and J by 2 bases, with 12 bases between. CDR1 and CDR2 (germline): SGHRS, YFSETQ. The CDR3 sequence is CASSLEGVRTYEQYF. CDR3 bases: TGCGCCAGCAGCTTGGAGGGGGTTAGGACCTACGAGCAGTACTTC.